A few counts support the clone carrying this T cell receptor beta chain. Its antigen remains unknown. The record originates from a study of T cells after yellow fever vaccination. For the study at large: SMART-Seq v4 Ultra Low Input handled preparation of low-cell-number fractions.

Each CDR3 protein gets one entry after TCRdb re-called the 5' RACE reads with MiXCR. Of 150,000 to 200,000 distinct CDR3 sequences listed, 6.2% were seen once; the top ten hold 2.9%. Findings of the study overall: Most clones from primary vaccination resurfaced after the booster (nearly 97% CD4, 75% to 90% CD8). A small proportion of clonotypes was detected in both the CD4 and CD8 compartments. Weaker overall was a secondary response that nonetheless peaked faster, on day 5 versus 15.

This CDR3 region has 16 residues. Trimming took 0 bases from V and 7 from J; bases not matched to a gene: 9. From germline, CDR1 is MNHEY and CDR2 SVGAGI. The chain links TRBV6-5 to TRBJ1-5; the match to TRBD1 covers 7 bases. The TCR comes from a man between 18 and 29 years old who received the YFV17D yellow fever vaccine. This specimen consisted of CD4+ T cells sorted from PBMCs, obtained on the day of the first yellow fever vaccination. CDR3 sequence reads: CASSYSFRSGGQPQHF. The DNA for the CDR3 is TGTGCCAGCAGTTACTCGTTTAGGTCAGGGGGGCAGCCCCAGCATTTT.